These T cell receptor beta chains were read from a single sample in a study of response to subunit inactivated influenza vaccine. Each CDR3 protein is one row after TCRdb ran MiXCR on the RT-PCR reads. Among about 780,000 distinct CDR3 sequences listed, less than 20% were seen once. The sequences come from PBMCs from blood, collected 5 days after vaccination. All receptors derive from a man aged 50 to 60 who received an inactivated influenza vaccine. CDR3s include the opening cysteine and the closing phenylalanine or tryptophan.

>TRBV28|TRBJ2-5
CASSLGDHSGETQYF
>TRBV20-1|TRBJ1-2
CSAPGTGKNFNYGYTF
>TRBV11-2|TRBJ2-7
CASSVYLDRGNYEQYF
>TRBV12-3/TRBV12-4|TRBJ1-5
CASSLTRDQPQHF
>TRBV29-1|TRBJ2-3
CSVEWGTGPADTQYF
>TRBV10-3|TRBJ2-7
CAIRTSGSYEQYF
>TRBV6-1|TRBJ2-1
CASSPPYGLAASYNEQFF
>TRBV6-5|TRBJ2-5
CASSSTSGTQETQYF
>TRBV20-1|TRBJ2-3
CSARDPVRLAGGHTQYF
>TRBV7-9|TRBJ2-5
CASSLDQGTQYF
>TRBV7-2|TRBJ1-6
CASSHDLNSPLHF
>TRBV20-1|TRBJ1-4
CSARTGGRGEKLFF
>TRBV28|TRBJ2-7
CASSFGIPISYEQYF
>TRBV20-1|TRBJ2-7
CSATRRPSYEQYF
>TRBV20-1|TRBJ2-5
CSAGAGGTLQKYF
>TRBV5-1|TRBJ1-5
CASSTGQSDQPQHF
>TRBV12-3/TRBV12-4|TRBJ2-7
CASSQTSGGPREQYF
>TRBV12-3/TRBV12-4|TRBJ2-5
CASSHTGGWVETQYF
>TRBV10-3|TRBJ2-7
CAISPWTNSYEQYF
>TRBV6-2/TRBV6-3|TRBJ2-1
CASSYSTGRWDEQFF
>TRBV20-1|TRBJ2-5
CSAPPGQETQYF
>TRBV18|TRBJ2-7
CASSPLRQGGYEQYF
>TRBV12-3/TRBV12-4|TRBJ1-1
CASSLLQGRRNTEAFF
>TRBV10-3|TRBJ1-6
CAISEGRGYSPLHF
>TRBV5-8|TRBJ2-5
CASLEETQYF